These T cell receptor beta chains were read from a single sample in a study of shared clonotypes between healthy human individuals. Assay used: immunoSEQ multiplex PCR; TCRdb lists only in-frame clones, some missing. Of about 2 million clones listed, over 85% are singletons. The sample taken for sequencing was naive CD8+ T cells sorted from blood. These receptors were taken from a man between 18 and 29 years old in good health. CDR3s include the opening cysteine and the closing phenylalanine or tryptophan. D genes are given only for firm matches. Clone sizes are given selectively: once, few, many, or a class where the clone is expanded.

d_call	cdr3_length	clone_size	j_call	v_call	cdr3_nt	cdr3_aa
TRBD2	16	-	TRBJ2-1	TRBV6-1	TGTGCCAGCAGTGCCCACCGGGGGGGCTCCTACAATGAGCAGTTCTTC	CASSAHRGGSYNEQFF
TRBD1	15	-	TRBJ2-7	TRBV30	TGTGCCTGGAGTGTCCCTCGACAGGGCGCCTACGAGCAGTACTTC	CAWSVPRQGAYEQYF
TRBD1	16	-	TRBJ1-1	TRBV10-3	TGTGCCTCAAAAAAGGACGGGACAGGGGGAAACACTGAAGCTTTCTTT	CASKKDGTGGNTEAFF
-	15	-	TRBJ2-1	TRBV9	TGTGCCAGCAGCCTGAGAGGGGAGAGCTACAATGAGCAGTTCTTC	CASSLRGESYNEQFF
-	14	-	TRBJ2-7	TRBV11-2	TGTGCCAGCAGCTTCTCGACAGCGGCCTACGAGCAGTACTTC	CASSFSTAAYEQYF
TRBD1	13	-	TRBJ2-7	TRBV19	TGTGCCAGTAGCTGGGACAGCTCCAACGAGCAGTACTTC	CASSWDSSNEQYF
-	14	-	TRBJ1-3	TRBV19	TGTGCCAGTAGTATTAACAGGTCTGGAAACACCATATATTTT	CASSINRSGNTIYF
TRBD1	13	-	TRBJ2-7	TRBV7-9	TGTGCCAGCAGCCCGGGACAGGGGGTCGAGCAGTACTTC	CASSPGQGVEQYF
-	12	-	TRBJ2-1	TRBV9	TGTGCCAGCAGCGTCGATCAAAGGGAGCAGTTCTTC	CASSVDQREQFF
TRBD1	15	once	TRBJ2-7	TRBV5-1	TGCGCCAGCAGCTCCGGGACAGGGGACGACTACGAGCAGTACTTC	CASSSGTGDDYEQYF
TRBD1	14	-	TRBJ2-7	TRBV7-9	TGTGCCAGCAGCTTAGGGGACAGCTCCTACGAGCAGTACTTC	CASSLGDSSYEQYF
-	14	-	TRBJ1-2	TRBV2	TGTGCCAGCAGTGATCAGCGGACTAACTATGGCTACACCTTC	CASSDQRTNYGYTF
-	12	-	TRBJ1-1	TRBV11-2	TGTGCCAGCAGCTTCCCGGGCACTGAAGCTTTCTTT	CASSFPGTEAFF
TRBD1	16	-	TRBJ2-7	TRBV14	TGTGCCAGCAGCCAAGACAGGACAGGGTCCCCCTACGAGCAGTACTTC	CASSQDRTGSPYEQYF
TRBD1	17	-	TRBJ2-7	TRBV12-5	TGTGCTAGTGGTTTGGTACTTGGACAGGACCCATCCTACGAGCAGTACTTC	CASGLVLGQDPSYEQYF
-	17	-	TRBJ2-2	TRBV7-9	TGTGCCAGCAGCCCACACGGGGGTCAGGCAAACACCGGGGAGCTGTTTTTT	CASSPHGGQANTGELFF
TRBD1	17	-	TRBJ2-3	TRBV7-9	TGTGCCAGCAGCCCCTCCCGGACAGGGTTTAATTCAGATACGCAGTATTTT	CASSPSRTGFNSDTQYF
-	12	-	TRBJ2-3	TRBV28	TGTGCCAGCAGTTTGGGGCCAGATACGCAGTATTTT	CASSLGPDTQYF
-	14	-	TRBJ2-2	TRBV11-1	TGTGCCAGCAGGTCTAAAGGAACCACCGGGGAGCTGTTTTTT	CASRSKGTTGELFF
-	12	-	TRBJ2-7	TRBV7-8	TGTGCCAGCAGCTTAGCCTTTTACGAGCAGTACTTC	CASSLAFYEQYF
-	15	-	TRBJ1-1	TRBV28	TGTGCCAGCAGTTTTTCAGGGCTGGGGGACACTGAAGCTTTCTTT	CASSFSGLGDTEAFF
TRBD2	16	-	TRBJ2-7	TRBV7-9	TGTGCCAGCAGCTTAGATATAAGCGGGAGCCCCTACGAGCAGTACTTC	CASSLDISGSPYEQYF
-	14	-	TRBJ2-2	TRBV28	TGTGCCAGCAGTTTATCGGGTGACACCGGGGAGCTGTTTTTT	CASSLSGDTGELFF
-	15	-	TRBJ1-1	TRBV9	TGTGCCAGCAGCGGGCCCGGGGTCTGGGACACTGAAGCTTTCTTT	CASSGPGVWDTEAFF
-	13	-	TRBJ1-2	TRBV10-1	TGCGCCAGCAGTGAGTCTTCACACTATGGCTACACCTTC	CASSESSHYGYTF
TRBD2	16	-	TRBJ2-3	TRBV6-6	TGTGCCAGCACCCCCCAGACTAGCAGCTTCACAGATACGCAGTATTTT	CASTPQTSSFTDTQYF
-	15	-	TRBJ1-1	TRBV7-8	TGTGCCAGCAGACTCTTAAGTGGGGGGTTTACTGAAGCTTTCTTT	CASRLLSGGFTEAFF
TRBD1	15	-	TRBJ2-5	TRBV4-1	TGCGCCAGCAGCCAACGACAGGGGGCATTTGAGACCCAGTACTTC	CASSQRQGAFETQYF
-	13	-	TRBJ2-7	TRBV29-1	TGCAGCGTTGAACAGGGCCCCTTGGGGGAGCAGTACTTC	CSVEQGPLGEQYF
TRBD1	14	-	TRBJ2-1	TRBV6-5	TGTGCCAGCCGCATTGCGACAGGGCTCGGTGAGCAGTTCTTC	CASRIATGLGEQFF
TRBD1	14	-	TRBJ1-1	TRBV27	TGTGCCAGCAGTTCCCGACAGGGACTCACTGAAGCTTTCTTT	CASSSRQGLTEAFF
-	11	-	TRBJ2-1	TRBV5-6	TGTGCCAGCAGCTTGGAGAACGAGCAATTCTTC	CASSLENEQFF
-	14	-	TRBJ2-1	TRBV19	TGTGCCAGTAGTATAGGGGCTAGCAGCAATGAGCAGTTCTTC	CASSIGASSNEQFF
-	15	-	TRBJ1-6	TRBV5-6	TGTGCCAGCAGCCCGACAGGCTCTAATAATTCACCCCTCCACTTT	CASSPTGSNNSPLHF
TRBD2	15	-	TRBJ2-5	TRBV28	TGTGCCAGCAGTGGGACGGGACTAAAAAGGGAGACCCAGTACTTC	CASSGTGLKRETQYF
TRBD2	16	-	TRBJ2-7	TRBV9	TGTGCCAGCAGCGTAGGAGGCCTAGCGGGCTCCTACGAGCAGTACTTC	CASSVGGLAGSYEQYF
-	16	-	TRBJ1-4	TRBV4-3	TGCGCCAGCAGCCAAGATGGAATGGCAGATAATGAAAAACTGTTTTTT	CASSQDGMADNEKLFF
-	15	-	TRBJ2-5	TRBV27	TGTGCCAGCAGTCCCTATTTCGGGGGCCAAGAGACCCAGTACTTC	CASSPYFGGQETQYF
TRBD1	13	-	TRBJ2-3	TRBV19	TGTGCCAGTATGAGCGCGGCCGGGCAGGGGGCCTATTTT	CASMSAAGQGAYF
-	14	once	TRBJ2-7	TRBV5-4	TGTGCCAGCAGTCCACCGGGACCAAGCTACGAGCAGTACTTC	CASSPPGPSYEQYF
-	13	-	TRBJ2-3	TRBV27	TGTGCCACTCGGCGGGACAGCACAGATACGCAGTATTTT	CATRRDSTDTQYF
-	14	-	TRBJ2-3	TRBV14	TGTGCCAGCAGCCAAGATGGGAAAGGCGGTACGCAGTATTTT	CASSQDGKGGTQYF
-	12	-	TRBJ2-7	TRBV5-6	TGTGCCAGCAGCAAGGACAGTTACGAGCAGTACTTC	CASSKDSYEQYF
TRBD1	15	-	TRBJ1-6	TRBV27	TGTGCCAGCAGTTTCCTCGGGACAGGGAATTCACCCCTCCACTTT	CASSFLGTGNSPLHF
-	13	-	TRBJ1-2	TRBV27	TGTGCCAGCAGTTTGGCGGGGTTGGGGGTCTACACCTTC	CASSLAGLGVYTF
-	14	-	TRBJ1-1	TRBV5-1	TGCGCCAGCAGCTTAATCGGGTTGAACACTGAAGCTTTCTTT	CASSLIGLNTEAFF
-	15	-	TRBJ2-3	TRBV18	TGTGCCAGCCGAGGGACATATGATAGCACAGATACGCAGTATTTT	CASRGTYDSTDTQYF
-	16	-	TRBJ1-1	TRBV28	TGTGCCAGCAGTTTGGGGCTGGGGTTGGGGAACACTGAAGCTTTCTTT	CASSLGLGLGNTEAFF
TRBD1	17	-	TRBJ2-3	TRBV5-1	TGCGCCAGCAGCTTGGCTGGGACAGGCGCTAGCACAGATACGCAGTATTTT	CASSLAGTGASTDTQYF
TRBD1	16	-	TRBJ2-7	TRBV6-5	TGTGCCAGCAGTTTCGCCGGGACAGGGTCCTCCTACGAGCAGTACTTC	CASSFAGTGSSYEQYF